The rows below give T cell receptor beta chains drawn from one sample of a study of regulatory T cells in long-lasting Graves disease. In TCRdb, the multiplex PCR reads were re-called with MiXCR into one record per CDR3 protein. This table has 700,000 or so distinct CDR3 sequences, around 30% appearing once. The sample consisted of peripheral blood mononuclear cells (PBMCs), taken when the disease was refractory, from a patient treated with antithyroid drugs. These receptors originate from a female donor with Graves disease. Each CDR3 is given with its conserved first and last residue. Fields, in order: clone size, J gene, D gene, V gene, CDR3 DNA, CDR3 protein. A D gene is named only where the DNA matches it firmly. A clone size is listed for some rows: how often the clone was seen (once, few, many), or a class if it is expanded.

>-|TRBJ1-2|-|TRBV20-1
TGCAGTGCGGCCGAGGACCGCTATGGCTACACCTTC
CSAAEDRYGYTF
>-|TRBJ1-5|TRBD1|TRBV20-1
TGCAGTGTTAGAGATGCCAGGGGGAGTCATCAGCCCCAGCATTTT
CSVRDARGSHQPQHF
>-|TRBJ1-5|TRBD1|TRBV20-1
TGCAGTGCTAGATATCAGGGGGGCGAGGTTGGCAATCAGCCCCAGCATTTT
CSARYQGGEVGNQPQHF
>many|TRBJ2-2|-|TRBV2
TGTGCCAGCAGTGTAGGACCCTACGGGGCCGGGGAGCTGTTTTTT
CASSVGPYGAGELFF
>-|TRBJ2-1|-|TRBV18
TGTGCCAGCTCACCTAGGAGTGACAATGAGCAGTTCTTC
CASSPRSDNEQFF
>-|TRBJ2-7|TRBD2|TRBV5-5
TGTGCCAGCAAGGGTGAAACGGGAGGGCCCAACGAGCAGTACTTC
CASKGETGGPNEQYF
>-|TRBJ1-2|TRBD1|TRBV2
TGTGCCAGCAGCCAACCGGGACAGGGGGCATATGGCTACACCTTC
CASSQPGQGAYGYTF
>-|TRBJ1-5|TRBD1|TRBV27
TGTGCCAGCAGTTTAGGGTCCGAGGGGGCTCCAAGTCAGCCCCAGCATTTT
CASSLGSEGAPSQPQHF
>many|TRBJ2-7|-|TRBV6-1
TGTGCCAGCACCGAACTGGGGTCTACCTACGAGCAGTACTTC
CASTELGSTYEQYF
>few|TRBJ2-5|-|TRBV19
TGTGCCAGTTCGCCGAACCCCCTGGGTGAGACCCAGTACTTC
CASSPNPLGETQYF
>few|TRBJ1-5|TRBD1|TRBV3-1
TGTGCCAGCAGCCAGACGACAGGGAACAATCAGCCCCAGCATTTT
CASSQTTGNNQPQHF
>few|TRBJ2-3|-|TRBV19
TGTGCCAGTAGTTGGAAAGGAGAGCATACGCAGTATTTT
CASSWKGEHTQYF
>-|TRBJ2-3|-|TRBV7-9
TGTGCCAGCAGCTTTCCCGGGAGTCGTGATACGCAGTATTTT
CASSFPGSRDTQYF
>many|TRBJ2-5|-|TRBV12-3/TRBV12-4
TGTGCCAGCAGTGCCACAGGGAACCAAGAGACCCAGTACTTC
CASSATGNQETQYF
>-|TRBJ1-1|-|TRBV19
TGTGCCAGTAGTCTTATGCCCGCCCCGAACACTGAAGCTTTCTTT
CASSLMPAPNTEAFF
>few|TRBJ2-5|TRBD1|TRBV12-3/TRBV12-4
TGTGCCAGCAGACCCGGACAGGGGGCGGCGGGAGAGACCCAGTACTTC
CASRPGQGAAGETQYF
>-|TRBJ2-7|TRBD2|TRBV14
TGTGCCAGCAGCCAACTGAGCGGGATCGGCTACGAGCAGTACTTC
CASSQLSGIGYEQYF
>-|TRBJ2-2|TRBD2|TRBV6-2/TRBV6-3
TGTGCCACGATACCGGGACTAGCGGGAGTGAACACCGGGGAGCTGTTTTTT
CATIPGLAGVNTGELFF
>-|TRBJ1-6|-|TRBV2
TGTGCCAGCAGTGAAGAGAATTGGGTTTCACCCCTCCACTTT
CASSEENWVSPLHF
>-|TRBJ1-6|-|TRBV5-5
TGTGCCAGCAGCTCCCCGGGCCCGGATAATTCACCCCTCCACTTT
CASSSPGPDNSPLHF
>few|TRBJ1-1|-|TRBV6-1
TGTGCCAGCGCCCGATTCGGGTTAGGGTTCACTGAAGCTTTCTTT
CASARFGLGFTEAFF
>-|TRBJ2-5|TRBD2|TRBV2
TGTGCCAGCAGTTACGAGACTAGCGAAGAGACCCAGTACTTC
CASSYETSEETQYF
>-|TRBJ2-3|-|TRBV28
TGTGCCAGCAGTTTGACAGCTAGCTGGACAGATACGCAGTATTTT
CASSLTASWTDTQYF
>-|TRBJ2-7|-|TRBV12-5
TGTGCCAGTGGTTTTCGGGGAGGAGGCGAGCAGTACTTC
CASGFRGGGEQYF
>-|TRBJ2-2|TRBD2|TRBV19
TGTGCCAGTAGCGAGCCGGGAGGGCCCAACACCGGGGAGCTGTTTTTT
CASSEPGGPNTGELFF
>few|TRBJ1-4|-|TRBV20-1
TGCAGTGTCAGGACCGCAACTAATGAAAAACTGTTTTTT
CSVRTATNEKLFF
>once|TRBJ1-2|-|TRBV28
TGTGCCAGCAGGATCTCGGGAGGCTATGGCTACACCTTC
CASRISGGYGYTF
>once|TRBJ2-7|-|TRBV20-1
TGCAGTGCTAGAGATCCGCGGAAGAGCTCCTACGAGCAGTACTTC
CSARDPRKSSYEQYF
>many|TRBJ2-5|-|TRBV6-1
TGTGCCAGCAGTCCAACTACTCTAGCAGAAGAGACCCAGTACTTC
CASSPTTLAEETQYF
>-|TRBJ1-5|-|TRBV6-4
TGTGCCAGCAGTTACGGCGTCGGGGATCAGCCCCAGCATTTT
CASSYGVGDQPQHF
>-|TRBJ1-1|-|TRBV5-1
TGCGCCAGCAGCCCAGGGGAGAGGGTGAACACTGAAGCTTTCTTT
CASSPGERVNTEAFF
>-|TRBJ1-5|-|TRBV27
TGTGCCAGCGCCCCCAGGGGAACTTTGCCCCAGCATTTT
CASAPRGTLPQHF
>many|TRBJ1-1|-|TRBV12-3/TRBV12-4
TGTGCCAGCAGTTTGAACCGAGGGGACACTGAAGCTTTCTTT
CASSLNRGDTEAFF
>many|TRBJ1-2|-|TRBV6-2/TRBV6-3
TGTGCCAGCAGACTTCAGAAAAACTATGGCTACACCTTC
CASRLQKNYGYTF
>-|TRBJ1-5|-|TRBV30
TGTGCCTGGAGTTTCGGAAGGGATCAGCCCCAGCATTTT
CAWSFGRDQPQHF
>few|TRBJ1-1|-|TRBV20-1
TGCAGTGCACCCAGCGGGGGGACGGCTTTCTTT
CSAPSGGTAFF
>many|TRBJ1-5|-|TRBV28
TGTGCCAGCAGTCTCCACACAGGGATGGGCAATCAGCCCCAGCATTTT
CASSLHTGMGNQPQHF
>-|TRBJ2-5|-|TRBV20-1
TGCAGTGCACAGGGGGCTAGCGGGTGGGAGACCCAGTACTTC
CSAQGASGWETQYF
>-|TRBJ1-6|-|TRBV20-1
TGCAGTGCTAGAACCCCCGCTGGCTCCTATAATTCACCCCTCCACTTT
CSARTPAGSYNSPLHF
>few|TRBJ1-6|-|TRBV11-2
TGTGCCAGCAGCTTTGGGGCAGGGAGCTCCTATAATTCACCCCTCCACTTT
CASSFGAGSSYNSPLHF
>-|TRBJ1-2|TRBD1|TRBV2
TGTGCCAGCAAGACGGACAGGGGGCTTAACTATGGCTACACCTTC
CASKTDRGLNYGYTF
>-|TRBJ1-4|TRBD1|TRBV5-1
TGCGCCAGCAGCGAGGGGACAGGACCTAATGAAAAACTGTTTTTT
CASSEGTGPNEKLFF
>many|TRBJ1-4|-|TRBV6-2/TRBV6-3
TGTGCCAGCAGTTACCGAGCCCTTCCAAAGAGCAATGAAAAACTGTTTTTT
CASSYRALPKSNEKLFF
>-|TRBJ2-3|TRBD1|TRBV7-3
TGTGCCAGCAGCTTAACCGGGGACAGGGGAACAGATACGCAGTATTTT
CASSLTGDRGTDTQYF